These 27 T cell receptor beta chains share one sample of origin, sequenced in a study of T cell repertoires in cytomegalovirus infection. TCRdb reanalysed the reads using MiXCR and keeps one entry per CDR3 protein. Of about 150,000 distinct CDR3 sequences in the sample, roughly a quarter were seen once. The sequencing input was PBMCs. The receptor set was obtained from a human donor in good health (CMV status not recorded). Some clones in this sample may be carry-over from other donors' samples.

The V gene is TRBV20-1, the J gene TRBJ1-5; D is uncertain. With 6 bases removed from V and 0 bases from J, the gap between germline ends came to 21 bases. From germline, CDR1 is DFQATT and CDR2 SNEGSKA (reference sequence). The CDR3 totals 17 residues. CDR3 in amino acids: CSADGGRGSGSNQPQHF. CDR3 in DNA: TGCAGTGCAGACGGTGGGAGAGGATCTGGTAGCAATCAGCCCCAGCATTTT.

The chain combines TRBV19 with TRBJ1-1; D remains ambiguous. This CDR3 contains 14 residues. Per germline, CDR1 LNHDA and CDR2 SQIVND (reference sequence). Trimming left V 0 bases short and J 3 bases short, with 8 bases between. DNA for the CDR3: TGTGCCAGTAGTATAGATCTTGGAGACACTGAAGCTTTCTTT. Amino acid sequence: CASSIDLGDTEAFF.

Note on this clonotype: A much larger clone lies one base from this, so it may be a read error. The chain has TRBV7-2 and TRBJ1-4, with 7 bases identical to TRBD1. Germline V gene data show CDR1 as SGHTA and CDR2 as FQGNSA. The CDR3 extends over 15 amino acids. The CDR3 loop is CASSSQGVNNEKVFF. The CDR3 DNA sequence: TGTGCCAGCAGCTCTCAGGGGGTGAATAATGAAAAAGTGTTTTTT.

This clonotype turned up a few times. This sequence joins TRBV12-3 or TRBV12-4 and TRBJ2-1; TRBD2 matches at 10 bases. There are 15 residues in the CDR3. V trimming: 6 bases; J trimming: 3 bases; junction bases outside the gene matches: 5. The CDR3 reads CASRPIAGGYNEQFF. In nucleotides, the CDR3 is TGTGCCAGCAGACCCATAGCGGGGGGCTACAATGAGCAGTTCTTC.

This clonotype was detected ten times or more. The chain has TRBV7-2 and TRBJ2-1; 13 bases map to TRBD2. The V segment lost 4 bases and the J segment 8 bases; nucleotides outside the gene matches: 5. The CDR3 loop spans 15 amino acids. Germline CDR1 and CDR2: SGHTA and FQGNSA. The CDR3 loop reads CASSSTSGGWDEQFF. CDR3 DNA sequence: TGTGCCAGCAGCTCGACTAGCGGGGGGTGGGATGAGCAGTTCTTC.

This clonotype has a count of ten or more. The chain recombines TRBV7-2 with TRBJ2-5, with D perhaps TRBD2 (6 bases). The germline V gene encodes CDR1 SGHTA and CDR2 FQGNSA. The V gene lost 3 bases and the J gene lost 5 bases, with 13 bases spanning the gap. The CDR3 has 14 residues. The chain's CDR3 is CASSLGGWAETQYF. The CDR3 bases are TGTGCCAGCAGCTTGGGGGGTTGGGCGGAGACCCAGTACTTC.

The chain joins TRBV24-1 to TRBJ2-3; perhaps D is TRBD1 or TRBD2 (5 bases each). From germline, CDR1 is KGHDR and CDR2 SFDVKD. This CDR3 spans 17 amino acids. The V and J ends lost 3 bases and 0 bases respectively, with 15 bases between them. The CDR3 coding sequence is TGTGCCACCAGTGATCCAGCCGGGACCTCAAGCACAGATACGCAGTATTTT. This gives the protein CATSDPAGTSSTDTQYF.

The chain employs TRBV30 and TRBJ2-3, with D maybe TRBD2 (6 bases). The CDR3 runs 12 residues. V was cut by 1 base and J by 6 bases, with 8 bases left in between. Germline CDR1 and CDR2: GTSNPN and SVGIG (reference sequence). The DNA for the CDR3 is TGTGCCTGGAGTGGAGGGACTGATACGCAGTATTTT. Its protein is CAWSGGTDTQYF.

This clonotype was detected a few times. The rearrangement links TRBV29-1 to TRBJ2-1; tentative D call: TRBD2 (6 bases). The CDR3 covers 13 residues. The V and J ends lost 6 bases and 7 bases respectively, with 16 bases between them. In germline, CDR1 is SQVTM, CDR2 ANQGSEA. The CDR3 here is CSVEGRGKNEQFF. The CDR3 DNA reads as TGCAGCGTCGAGGGGCGGGGTAAGAATGAGCAGTTCTTC.

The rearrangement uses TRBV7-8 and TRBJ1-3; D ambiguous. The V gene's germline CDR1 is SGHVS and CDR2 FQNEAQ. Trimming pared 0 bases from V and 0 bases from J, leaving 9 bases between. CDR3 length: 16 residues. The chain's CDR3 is CASSLALVGSGNTIYF. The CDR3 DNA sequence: TGTGCCAGCAGCTTAGCGCTCGTGGGCTCTGGAAACACCATATATTTT.

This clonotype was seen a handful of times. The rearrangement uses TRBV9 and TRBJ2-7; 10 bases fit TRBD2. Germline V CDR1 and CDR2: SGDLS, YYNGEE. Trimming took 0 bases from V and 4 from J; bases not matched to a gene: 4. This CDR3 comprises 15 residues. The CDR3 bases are TGTGCCAGCAGCGTAGTGGCTAGCGGGGGATACGAGCAGTACTTC. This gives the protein CASSVVASGGYEQYF.

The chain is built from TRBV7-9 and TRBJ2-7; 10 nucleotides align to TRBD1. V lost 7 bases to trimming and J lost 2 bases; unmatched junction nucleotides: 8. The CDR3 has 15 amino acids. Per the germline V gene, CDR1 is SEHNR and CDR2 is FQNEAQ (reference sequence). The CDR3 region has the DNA TGTGCCAGCAACCGCCCTGGGACAGGGGCCTACGAGCAGTACTTC. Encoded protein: CASNRPGTGAYEQYF.

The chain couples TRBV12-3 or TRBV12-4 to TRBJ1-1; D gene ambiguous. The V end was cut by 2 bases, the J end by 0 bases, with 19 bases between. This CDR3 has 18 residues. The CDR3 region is CASSLFRTAYYMNTEAFF. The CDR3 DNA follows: TGTGCCAGCAGTTTATTCCGGACGGCCTATTACATGAACACTGAAGCTTTCTTT.

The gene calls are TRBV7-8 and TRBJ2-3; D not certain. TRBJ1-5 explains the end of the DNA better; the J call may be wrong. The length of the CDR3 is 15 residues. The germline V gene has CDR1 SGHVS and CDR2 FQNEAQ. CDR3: CASSLGESSTDTQHF. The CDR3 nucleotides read TGTGCCAGCAGCTTAGGTGAATCTAGCACAGATACGCAGCATTTT.

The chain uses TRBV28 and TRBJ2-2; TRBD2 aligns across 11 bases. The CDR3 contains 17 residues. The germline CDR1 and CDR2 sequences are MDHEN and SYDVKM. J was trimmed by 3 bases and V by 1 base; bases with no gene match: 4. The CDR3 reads CASSLSTSGRDTGELFF. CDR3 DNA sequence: TGTGCCAGCAGTTTATCTACTAGCGGGAGAGACACCGGGGAGCTGTTTTTT.

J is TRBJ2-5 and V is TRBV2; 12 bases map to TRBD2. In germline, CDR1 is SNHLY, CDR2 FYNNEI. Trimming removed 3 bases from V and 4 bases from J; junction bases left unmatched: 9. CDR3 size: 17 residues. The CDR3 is CASSEPPWGLAGETQYF. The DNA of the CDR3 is TGTGCCAGCAGTGAGCCCCCTTGGGGACTAGCGGGAGAGACCCAGTACTTC.

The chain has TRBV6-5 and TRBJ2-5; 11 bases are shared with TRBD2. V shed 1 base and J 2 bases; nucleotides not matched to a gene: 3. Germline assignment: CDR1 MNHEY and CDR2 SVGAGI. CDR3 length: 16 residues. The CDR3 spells CASSYFGLAGQETQYF. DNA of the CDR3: TGTGCCAGCAGTTACTTCGGACTAGCGGGTCAAGAGACCCAGTACTTC.

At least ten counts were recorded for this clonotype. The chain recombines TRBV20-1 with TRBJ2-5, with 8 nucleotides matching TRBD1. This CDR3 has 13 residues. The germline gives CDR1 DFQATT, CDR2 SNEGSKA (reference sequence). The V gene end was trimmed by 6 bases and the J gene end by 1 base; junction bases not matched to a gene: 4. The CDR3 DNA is TGCAGTGCGGGGACAGGTGTCCAAGAGACCCAGTACTTC. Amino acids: CSAGTGVQETQYF.

The CDR3 region is CASSLGGTGESMNTEAFF. In DNA, the CDR3 is TGCGCCAGCAGCTTGGGAGGGACAGGGGAAAGCATGAACACTGAAGCTTTCTTT. The V gene is TRBV5-1, the J gene TRBJ1-1; 10 bases align to TRBD1. There are 18 residues in the CDR3. The J segment lost 0 bases and the V segment lost 0 bases, leaving 8 bases of the junction unmatched. The germline V gene has CDR1 SGHRS and CDR2 YFSETQ.

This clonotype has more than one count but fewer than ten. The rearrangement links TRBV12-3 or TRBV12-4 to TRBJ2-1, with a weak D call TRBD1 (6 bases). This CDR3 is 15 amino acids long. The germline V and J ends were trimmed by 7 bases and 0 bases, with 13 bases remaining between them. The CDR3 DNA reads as TGTGCCAGCATAAAGGACAGTAGCTCCTACAATGAGCAGTTCTTC. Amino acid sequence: CASIKDSSSYNEQFF.

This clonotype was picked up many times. The CDR3 protein is CASSLEGRGRQPQHF. Here the CDR3 DNA reads TGTGCCAGCAGTTTAGAGGGCAGGGGGCGACAGCCCCAGCATTTT. This chain joins TRBV28 and TRBJ1-5; TRBD1 agrees at 8 bases. The CDR3 totals 15 residues. CDR1 and CDR2 (germline): MDHEN, SYDVKM. Trimming at V came to 2 bases and at J to 7 bases, leaving 7 bases not matched to a gene.

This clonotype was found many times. Here the CDR3 DNA reads TGTGCCAGCAGCGCGGCCCTAGTTCTCTTTGACACCGGGGAGCTGTTTTTT. It codes for CASSAALVLFDTGELFF. The V call is TRBV7-2, the J call TRBJ2-2; D is ambiguous. This CDR3 is built from 17 residues. V lost 5 bases and J lost 3, with 19 bases in between. Germline V gene data show CDR1 as SGHTA and CDR2 as FQGNSA.

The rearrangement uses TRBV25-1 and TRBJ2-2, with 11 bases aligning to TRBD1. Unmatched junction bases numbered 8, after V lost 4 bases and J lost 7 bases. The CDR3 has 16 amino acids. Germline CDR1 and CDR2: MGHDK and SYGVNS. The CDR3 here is CASSARTGGFGGELFF. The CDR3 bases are TGTGCCAGCAGTGCTCGGACAGGGGGCTTCGGCGGGGAGCTGTTTTTT.

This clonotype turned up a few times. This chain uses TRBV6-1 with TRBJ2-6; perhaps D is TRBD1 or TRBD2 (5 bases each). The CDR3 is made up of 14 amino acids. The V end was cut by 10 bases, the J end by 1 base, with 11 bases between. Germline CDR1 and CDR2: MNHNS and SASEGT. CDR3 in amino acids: CATRGVSGANVLTF. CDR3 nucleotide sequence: TGTGCCACCAGAGGGGTGTCTGGGGCCAACGTCCTGACTTTC.

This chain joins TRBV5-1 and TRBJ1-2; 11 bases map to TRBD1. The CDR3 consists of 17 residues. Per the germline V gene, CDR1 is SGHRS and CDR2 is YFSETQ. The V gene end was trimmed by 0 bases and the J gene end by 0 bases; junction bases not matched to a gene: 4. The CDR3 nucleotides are TGCGCCAGCAGCTTGGCCGGGACAGGGGGATCTAACTATGGCTACACCTTC. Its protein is CASSLAGTGGSNYGYTF.

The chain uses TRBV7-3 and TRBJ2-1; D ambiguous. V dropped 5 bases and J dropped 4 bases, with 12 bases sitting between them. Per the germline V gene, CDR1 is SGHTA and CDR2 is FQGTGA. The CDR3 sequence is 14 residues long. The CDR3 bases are TGTGCCAGCAGCCCCCACAATGAATACAATGAGCAGTTCTTC. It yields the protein CASSPHNEYNEQFF. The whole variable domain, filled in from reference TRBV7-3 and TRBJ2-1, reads GAGVSQTPSNKVTEKGKYVELRCDPISGHTALYWYRQSLGQGPEFLIYFQGTGAADDSGLPNDRFFAVRPEGSVSTLKIQRTERGDSAVYLCASSPHNEYNEQFFGPGTRLTVL.

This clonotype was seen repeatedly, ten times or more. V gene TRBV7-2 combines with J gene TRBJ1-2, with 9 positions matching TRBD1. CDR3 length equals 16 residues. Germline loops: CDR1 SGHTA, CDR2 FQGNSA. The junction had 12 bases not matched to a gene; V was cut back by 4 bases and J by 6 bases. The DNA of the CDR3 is TGTGCCAGCAGCTCGGAGGGGGACAGGGAATATCATGGCTACACCTTC. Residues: CASSSEGDREYHGYTF. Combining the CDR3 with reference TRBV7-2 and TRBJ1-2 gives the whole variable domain GAGVSQSPSNKVTEKGKDVELRCDPISGHTALYWYRQSLGQGLEFLIYFQGNSAPDKSGLPSDRFSAERTGGSVSTLTIQRTQQEDSAVYLCASSSEGDREYHGYTFGSGTRLTVV.